Sequencing of this T cell receptor (beta chain) was carried out in a study of CD8+CD57+ T cells in acquired aplastic anemia. At the level of the study: Each DNA sample taken from sorted CD4+ and CD8+ cells came to 2.5 to 4 ug on average. The study, taken as a whole, reports: Patients and controls shared 25 to 35 CD8+ CDR3 sequences, which appeared highly expressed in patients and within their immunodominant clones.

The CDR3 is 15 amino acids. The germline V gene encodes CDR1 SGHDT and CDR2 YYEEEE. Losses at the gene ends were 4 bases for V and 7 bases for J; bases not matched to a gene: 9. Previously, flow cytometry had revealed CD8+CD57+ cell expansion in the patients chosen for sequencing. Among the patients, all had severe acquired aplastic anemia. Each patient gave a blood sample that was collected before any therapy had been received. The template for TCR beta VDJ and CDR3 sequence profiling was genomic DNA. Each CDR3 protein gets one entry after TCRdb re-called the reads with MiXCR. The data show 180,000 or so distinct CDR3 sequences, roughly 50% seen once. This clonotype showed up many times. Its antigen is unidentified.

The sequence was collected from a human donor with aplastic anemia. Sequenced: sorted CD4+, CD8+, or CD8+CD57+ T cells (not recorded which) from PBMCs. The gene calls are TRBV5-6 and TRBJ2-1; TRBD2 agrees at 9 bases. This chain's CDR3 is CASSQSGTSRNEQFF. In DNA, the CDR3 is TGTGCCAGCAGCCAATCCGGGACTAGCAGAAATGAGCAGTTCTTC.